The 23 T cell receptor beta chains below come from one sample, sequenced in a study of T-cell memory formation after mild COVID-19. Via MiXCR, TCRdb re-called the 5' RACE reads, giving one row per CDR3 protein. The data contain approximately 440,000 distinct CDR3 sequences, around 20% of them singletons. The sample was PBMCs or a T cell subset sorted from them (not recorded which). Every receptor here comes from an adult woman who had mild COVID-19 (a few samples of this study predate the infection). Cell type and time point are not known.

CDR3 sequence: CASSSSLAGYNEQFF. DNA of the CDR3: TGTGCCAGCAGCTCGTCCCTAGCGGGATACAATGAGCAGTTCTTC. This sequence joins TRBV7-8 and TRBJ2-1; TRBD2 aligns across 9 bases. J lost 4 bases, V lost 4 bases, and 5 bases had no gene match. CDR1 and CDR2 from the germline V gene are SGHVS and FQNEAQ. The CDR3 is made up of 15 amino acids.

This clonotype occurred a few times. The V call is TRBV5-1, the J call TRBJ2-3, with 8 bases aligning to TRBD1. The CDR3 loop spans 16 amino acids. J gave up 4 bases and V 1 base, and 8 bases lay outside the gene matches. Germline V gives CDR1 SGHRS, CDR2 YFSETQ. CDR3 DNA: TGCGCCAGCAGCTTGTGGACAGGGTCGTTGGCAGATACGCAGTATTTT. Amino acid sequence: CASSLWTGSLADTQYF.

This chain uses TRBV7-8 with TRBJ1-1; the D is unclear. Germline lookup yields CDR1 SGHVS and CDR2 FQNEAQ. Trimming pared 1 base from V and 5 bases from J, leaving 14 bases between. The CDR3 runs to 15 residues. This chain's CDR3 is CASSLGSGRYTEAFF. The CDR3 DNA reads TGTGCCAGCAGCTTAGGGTCAGGACGGTATACTGAAGCTTTCTTT.

The chain recombines TRBV5-1 with TRBJ1-2; TRBD1 might be the D (6 bases). Deletions cut 4 bases from V and 2 bases from J, with 18 bases between. Germline V CDR1 and CDR2: SGHRS, YFSETQ. This CDR3 has 16 amino acids. The CDR3 sequence is CASSVRQATYNYGYTF. The DNA for the CDR3 is TGCGCCAGCAGCGTAAGACAGGCAACATACAACTATGGCTACACCTTC.

The chain carries TRBV12-3 or TRBV12-4 and TRBJ2-1, with 8 bases fitting TRBD2. The CDR3 consists of 15 residues. The J segment lost 8 bases and the V segment lost 5 bases, leaving 11 bases of the junction unmatched. CDR3 nucleotides: TGTGCCAGCAGTCAGCTAGCGGGCAATCGCGATGAGCAGTTCTTC. This codes for CASSQLAGNRDEQFF.

This clonotype came up a few times. The chain has TRBV20-1 and TRBJ1-1; maybe TRBD1 (6 bases). Trimming removed 1 base from V and 11 bases from J, with 14 bases in between. The V gene's germline CDR1 is DFQATT and CDR2 SNEGSKA (reference sequence). The CDR3 totals 12 residues. The CDR3 region has the DNA TGCAGTGCTAGAGCAAGAGACAGGTCGGCTTTCTTT. Translated: CSARARDRSAFF.

The sample holds many counts of this clonotype. The chain couples TRBV29-1 to TRBJ2-7, with D unclear. The CDR3 contains 12 residues. Per germline, CDR1 SQVTM and CDR2 ANQGSEA. V dropped 6 bases and J dropped 0 bases, with 9 bases sitting between them. CDR3 DNA: TGCAGCGTCACTCTTAGCTCCTACGAGCAGTACTTC. Encoded protein: CSVTLSSYEQYF.

The chain couples TRBV28 to TRBJ2-3; D is unresolved. CDR1 is MDHEN and CDR2 is SYDVKM in the germline V gene. The CDR3 has 13 residues. Trimming cost V 7 bases and J 4 bases, with 12 bases left between them. The CDR3 DNA reads TGTGCCAGCATACCGGAGCTCTCAGATACGCAGTATTTT. It specifies CASIPELSDTQYF.

This clonotype was seen a few times. The V gene is TRBV4-1, the J gene TRBJ1-3; no definite D call. With 0 bases removed from V and 4 bases from J, the gap between germline ends came to 4 bases. Germline CDR1 is MGHRA and CDR2 is YSYEKL. This CDR3 comprises 13 residues. This CDR3 reads CASSQDRGNTIYF. DNA for the CDR3: TGCGCCAGCAGCCAAGATCGGGGAAACACCATATATTTT.

The gene calls are TRBV12-3 or TRBV12-4 and TRBJ2-2; D gene ambiguous. V was clipped by 8 bases and J by 12 bases, with 13 bases between them. The CDR3 is made up of 11 amino acids. CDR3 nucleotides: TGTGCCAGCCTACGAGGTACTCAGCTGTTTTTT. Translation gives CASLRGTQLFF.

The chain carries TRBV24-1 and TRBJ2-3; TRBD2 might be the D (6 bases). The CDR3 extends over 16 amino acids. Germline values: CDR1 KGHDR, CDR2 SFDVKD. V was shortened by 0 bases and J by 4 bases, with 13 bases between the two germline ends. The CDR3 here is CATSDLGREASDTQYF. CDR3 nucleotides: TGTGCCACCAGTGATTTGGGGCGGGAAGCTTCAGATACGCAGTATTTT.

This clonotype was seen more than once but under ten times. V gene TRBV5-1 combines with J gene TRBJ2-5, with 7 bases that match TRBD1. This CDR3 contains 15 residues. Trimming cost V 4 bases and J 1 base; bases outside gene matches: 7. CDR1 is SGHRS, CDR2 YFSETQ, per germline. In DNA, the CDR3 is TGCGCCAGCAGCAGGGGACAGCCCTCCCAAGAGACCCAGTACTTC. Its protein product is CASSRGQPSQETQYF.

This clonotype has ten or more counts. The chain uses TRBV7-2 and TRBJ2-7; 10 bases align to TRBD2. CDR1 and CDR2 (germline): SGHTA, FQGNSA. There are 15 residues in the CDR3. V shed 2 bases and J 2 bases; nucleotides not matched to a gene: 3. The chain's CDR3 is CASSLRTSGTYEQYF. DNA of the CDR3: TGTGCCAGCAGCTTAAGGACTAGCGGTACCTACGAGCAGTACTTC.

This sequence joins TRBV12-3 or TRBV12-4 and TRBJ1-5; D is unresolved. The CDR3 sequence is 15 residues long. The V and J ends lost 10 bases and 2 bases respectively, with 18 bases between them. The DNA of the CDR3 is TGTGCCACCCTGTGGGATACGGGTGGCAATCAGCCCCAGCATTTT. This codes for CATLWDTGGNQPQHF.

The CDR3 sequence: CASSEWDGGNTIYF. The CDR3 DNA reads TGTGCCAGCAGTGAATGGGACGGTGGAAACACCATATATTTT. This chain connects TRBV2 to TRBJ1-3, with D possibly matching TRBD1 (5 bases). Per germline, CDR1 SNHLY and CDR2 FYNNEI. V lost 2 bases and J 3 bases, leaving 8 bases between the germline ends. This CDR3 has 14 residues.

J is TRBJ1-2 and V is TRBV4-1; 11 nucleotides match TRBD1. V was pared by 2 bases and J by 4 bases, with 6 bases of the junction left unmatched. There are 16 residues in the CDR3. Per germline, CDR1 MGHRA and CDR2 YSYEKL. In DNA form, the CDR3 reads TGCGCCAGCAGCCAACGGACAGGGGGCTTGGGCTATGGCTACACCTTC. It is translated as CASSQRTGGLGYGYTF.

This clonotype was counted a few times. This sequence joins TRBV7-9 and TRBJ2-7, with 8 bases identical to TRBD1. The CDR3 totals 17 residues. Germline trimming cut 1 base from V and 7 bases from J; bases unmatched to any gene: 15. Germline V lookup: CDR1 SEHNR, CDR2 FQNEAQ (reference sequence). The CDR3 nucleotides read TGTGCCAGCAGCTTAGGAGGACAGGGTTCATTTTGGGGGGAGCAGTACTTC. It yields the protein CASSLGGQGSFWGEQYF.

This clonotype appeared a few times. The CDR3 coding sequence is TGTGCCAGCAGTTTTGGCATAACCCCCCAAGAGACCCAGTACTTC. This encodes CASSFGITPQETQYF. J is TRBJ2-5 and V is TRBV27; D unresolved. CDR3 length: 15 amino acids. Germline V gene lookup returns CDR1 MNHEY and CDR2 SMNVEV (reference sequence). The germline V and J ends were trimmed by 3 bases and 1 base, with 12 bases remaining between them.

The genes are TRBV27 and TRBJ2-5; 10 bases align to TRBD1. Germline V gives CDR1 MNHEY, CDR2 SMNVEV (reference sequence). This CDR3 has 15 amino acids. The J segment lost 5 bases and the V segment lost 4 bases, leaving 7 bases of the junction unmatched. CDR3 sequence: CASSSLTGGFETQYF. The DNA for the CDR3 is TGTGCCAGCAGTTCCCTGACAGGGGGCTTTGAGACCCAGTACTTC.

This sequence joins TRBV19 and TRBJ2-5; 7 bases map to TRBD2. V trimming: 3 bases; J trimming: 5 bases; junction bases outside the gene matches: 9. The CDR3 runs 15 residues. CDR1 LNHDA and CDR2 SQIVND come from the germline V gene (reference sequence). In DNA form, the CDR3 reads TGTGCCAGTAGTATCACAGCGGGATCAGGGGAGACCCAGTACTTC. Amino acid sequence: CASSITAGSGETQYF.

The chain combines TRBV6-5 with TRBJ2-1; no clear D. Germline values: CDR1 MNHEY, CDR2 SVGAGI. V was cut by 6 bases and J by 8 bases, with 11 bases left in between. The length of the CDR3 is 12 residues. DNA of the CDR3: TGTGCCAGCAGGCAATCCTGGTATGAGCAGTTCTTC. It translates to CASRQSWYEQFF.

In this sample, this clonotype turned up a few times. The chain has TRBV4-3 and TRBJ2-7, with 10 bases identical to TRBD2. This CDR3 comprises 17 residues. The germline V gene has CDR1 LGHNA and CDR2 YSLEER. The V gene end was trimmed by 0 bases and the J gene end by 7 bases; junction bases not matched to a gene: 12. The CDR3, as DNA: TGCGCCAGCAGCCAAGATTCGTCTAGCGGGAGTGGATGGGAGCAGTACTTC. Translated: CASSQDSSSGSGWEQYF.

The genes are TRBV28 and TRBJ2-2, with no clear D. The germline gives CDR1 MDHEN, CDR2 SYDVKM. The CDR3 is 13 residues long. V lost 4 bases to trimming and J lost 6 bases, with 9 bases between them. The CDR3: CASSSQIPGELFF. The CDR3 nucleotides are TGTGCCAGCAGTTCGCAGATTCCCGGGGAGCTGTTTTTT.